The 19 T cell receptor beta chains listed next were all sequenced from one sample in a study of T cell responses to AZD1222 COVID-19 vaccine (dated by TCRdb to about 2021). Libraries were constructed by the immunoSEQ multiplex PCR assay. TCRdb limited this immuneACCESS table to in-frame rearrangements with V and J called. A share of clones is missing; checked studies link under half to unresolved V genes, and the rest is unexplained. Present in this sample are roughly 150,000 clones, roughly nine tenths of which were seen just once. The ten largest make up about 9.4% of the sample. The time point tag for this specimen amounts to: about 28 days (+/-7) after the second vaccine dose. The input for sequencing was peripheral blood, taken 28 days after the second AZD1222 dose. Receptors were obtained from an adult who received the AZD1222 COVID-19 vaccine.

The chain employs TRBV4-1 and TRBJ1-1; 8 bases line up with TRBD1. The length of the CDR3 is 13 residues. With 4 bases clipped from V and 3 bases from J, the junction kept 1 base outside the gene matches. Germline assignment: CDR1 MGHRA and CDR2 YSYEKL. Written as DNA, the CDR3 is TGCGCCAGCAGCCTACAGGGGGACACTGAAGCTTTCTTT. The encoded protein is CASSLQGDTEAFF.

The gene calls are TRBV24-1 and TRBJ2-5; the D is unclear. CDR1 is KGHDR, CDR2 SFDVKD, per germline. V was trimmed by 6 bases and J by 3 bases, leaving 10 bases between them. This CDR3 has 13 amino acids. CDR3 sequence: CATSLGGEETQYF. The CDR3 DNA reads as TGTGCCACCAGTCTTGGCGGAGAAGAGACCCAGTACTTC.

In its sample, this clone was seen once. The chain is built from TRBV4-3 and TRBJ1-6, with unresolved D. The V end was cut by 0 bases, the J end by 8 bases, with 5 bases between. The CDR3 sequence is 13 residues long. Germline V CDR1 and CDR2: LGHNA, YSLEER. This CDR3 is CASSQDRHSPLHF. The CDR3 nucleotides read TGCGCCAGCAGCCAAGACAGGCATTCACCCCTCCACTTT.

Here the CDR3 reads CASSVAPGDRQNIQYF. CDR3 sequence (DNA): TGTGCCAGCAGCGTAGCCCCGGGGGACAGACAAAACATTCAGTACTTC. The J gene is TRBJ2-4, the V gene TRBV9; D is perhaps TRBD1 (7 bases). Germline CDR1 is SGDLS and CDR2 is YYNGEE. V shed 0 bases and J shed 5 bases, with 15 bases lying between them. The CDR3 contains 16 residues.

The chain is built from TRBV28 and TRBJ2-2; TRBD1 agrees at 9 bases. Germline values: CDR1 MDHEN, CDR2 SYDVKM. V lost 6 bases, J lost 9 bases, and 11 bases stayed unmatched. The CDR3 is made up of 15 amino acids. The CDR3 here is CASSSPGQGSRELFF. DNA for the CDR3: TGTGCCAGCAGCTCGCCGGGACAGGGTTCTCGGGAGCTGTTTTTT.

The DNA of the CDR3 is TGCGCCAGCAGCTCCGAACAGGGAGGGAACACTGAAGCTTTCTTT. This codes for CASSSEQGGNTEAFF. The chain carries TRBV5-1 and TRBJ1-1; D might be TRBD1 (6 bases). CDR1 and CDR2 from the germline V gene are SGHRS and YFSETQ. Trimming pared 3 bases from V and 1 base from J, leaving 13 bases between. This CDR3 comprises 15 residues.

The chain has TRBV5-8 and TRBJ2-2; no firm D call. The CDR3 sequence is 12 residues long. V lost 9 bases and J lost 3, with 9 bases in between. CDR1 is SGHTS and CDR2 is YDEGEE in the germline V gene. The CDR3 spells CATLRDTGELFF. Here the CDR3 DNA reads TGTGCCACCCTAAGAGACACCGGGGAGCTGTTTTTT.

V is TRBV19 and J is TRBJ2-3, with 12 bases lining up with TRBD2. CDR3 size: 18 residues. V shed 0 bases and J 2 bases; nucleotides not matched to a gene: 6. In germline, CDR1 is LNHDA, CDR2 SQIVND (reference sequence). The CDR3 spells CASSIDLAGGPVTDTQYF. In nucleotides, the CDR3 is TGTGCCAGTAGTATAGACCTAGCGGGGGGGCCCGTCACAGATACGCAGTATTTT.

J is TRBJ1-4 and V is TRBV10-3; 11 bases agree with TRBD1. This CDR3 has 19 residues. The V segment lost 10 bases and the J segment 0 bases; nucleotides outside the gene matches: 16. Germline V lookup: CDR1 ENHRY, CDR2 SYGVKD. CDR3 DNA: TGTGCCACCAAATACGGGGGACAGGGGGTCCCTGCAACTAATGAAAAACTGTTTTTT. This gives the protein CATKYGGQGVPATNEKLFF.

The chain employs TRBV5-6 and TRBJ2-7; a weak D match, TRBD1 (5 bases). The CDR3 totals 14 residues. The V gene's germline CDR1 is SGHDT and CDR2 YYEEEE. The V gene lost 0 bases and the J gene lost 5 bases, with 12 bases spanning the gap. The CDR3 here is CASSLGAQGHEQYF. The DNA of the CDR3 is TGTGCCAGCAGCTTGGGTGCCCAGGGCCACGAGCAGTACTTC.

The V gene is TRBV7-8, the J gene TRBJ1-5; the D is unclear. Trimming shortened V by 5 bases and J by 0 bases, and 14 bases separated the two germline ends. CDR1 and CDR2 from the germline V gene are SGHVS and FQNEAQ. The CDR3 is made up of 16 amino acids. Here the CDR3 reads CASSPMTSYSNQPQHF. DNA of the CDR3: TGTGCCAGCAGCCCCATGACCAGCTATAGCAATCAGCCCCAGCATTTT.

J is TRBJ2-2 and V is TRBV11-2, with no clear D. CDR3 length: 14 amino acids. Trimming took 0 bases from V and 5 from J, leaving 7 bases between them. Germline values: CDR1 SGHAT, CDR2 FQNNGV. The CDR3 coding sequence is TGTGCCAGCAGCTTAGAGGTGGGGACCGGGGAGCTGTTTTTT. Amino acid sequence: CASSLEVGTGELFF.

The chain carries TRBV18 and TRBJ2-4; D perhaps matches TRBD1 (7 bases). This CDR3 contains 15 residues. Trimming stripped 2 bases from V and 6 bases from J, with 14 bases between. Per the germline V gene, CDR1 is KGHSH and CDR2 is LQKENI. CDR3 region: CASSPGRQGGNIQYF. In DNA, the CDR3 is TGTGCCAGCTCACCAGGAAGGCAGGGGGGAAACATTCAGTACTTC.

V gene TRBV5-4 combines with J gene TRBJ1-1; 7 nucleotides agree with TRBD1. There are 14 residues in the CDR3. Germline loops: CDR1 SGHNT, CDR2 YYREEE (reference sequence). Trimming took 3 bases from V and 1 from J; bases not matched to a gene: 3. The DNA of the CDR3 is TGTGCCAGCAGCTGGGGACAGACGAACACTGAAGCTTTCTTT. It is translated as CASSWGQTNTEAFF.

The gene calls are TRBV6-2 or TRBV6-3 and TRBJ1-1, with TRBD1 as a possible D gene (5 bases). The CDR3 has 14 amino acids. The germline gives CDR1 MNHEY, CDR2 SVGEGT. Trimming took off 3 bases at V and 3 bases at J, with 11 bases between the two ends. The CDR3 bases are TGTGCCAGCAGTTATCTCGGGGGGTACACTGAAGCTTTCTTT. It is translated as CASSYLGGYTEAFF.

The V call is TRBV6-4, the J call TRBJ1-1; D is undetermined. The CDR3 runs to 14 residues. Trimming cost V 0 bases and J 1 base, with 6 bases left between them. Germline V gene data show CDR1 as MRHNA and CDR2 as SNTAGT. CDR3 DNA sequence: TGTGCCAGCAGTGACTCTTACAGGAACACTGAAGCTTTCTTT. This codes for CASSDSYRNTEAFF.

This rearrangement joins TRBV3-1 (or the pseudogene TRBV3-2) to TRBJ1-2; the match to TRBD1 covers 7 bases. V lost 2 bases, J lost 3 bases, and 15 bases stayed unmatched. Germline loops: CDR1 LGHDT, CDR2 YNNKEL (reference sequence). The CDR3 runs to 18 residues. CDR3 nucleotide sequence: TGTGCCAGCAGCCAATCGGACAGGTTAACCCGAGGGGACTATGGCTACACCTTC. Translated, it gives CASSQSDRLTRGDYGYTF.

This sequence joins TRBV7-9 and TRBJ2-1, with D perhaps matching TRBD1 or TRBD2 (5 bases each). V was pared by 5 bases and J by 8 bases, with 13 bases between. This CDR3 contains 13 residues. Germline lookup yields CDR1 SEHNR and CDR2 FQNEAQ (reference sequence). The CDR3 sequence: CASSEGLTDEQFF. CDR3 nucleotide sequence: TGTGCCAGCAGCGAGGGTCTGACAGATGAGCAGTTCTTC.

This rearrangement joins TRBV5-1 to TRBJ2-1; TRBD1 aligns across 9 bases. The CDR3 contains 15 residues. CDR1 is SGHRS, CDR2 YFSETQ, per germline. V was clipped by 0 bases and J by 6 bases; unmatched bases: 4. The CDR3 reads CASSLGTGDPNEQFF. The CDR3 region has the DNA TGCGCCAGCAGCTTGGGGACAGGGGACCCCAATGAGCAGTTCTTC.